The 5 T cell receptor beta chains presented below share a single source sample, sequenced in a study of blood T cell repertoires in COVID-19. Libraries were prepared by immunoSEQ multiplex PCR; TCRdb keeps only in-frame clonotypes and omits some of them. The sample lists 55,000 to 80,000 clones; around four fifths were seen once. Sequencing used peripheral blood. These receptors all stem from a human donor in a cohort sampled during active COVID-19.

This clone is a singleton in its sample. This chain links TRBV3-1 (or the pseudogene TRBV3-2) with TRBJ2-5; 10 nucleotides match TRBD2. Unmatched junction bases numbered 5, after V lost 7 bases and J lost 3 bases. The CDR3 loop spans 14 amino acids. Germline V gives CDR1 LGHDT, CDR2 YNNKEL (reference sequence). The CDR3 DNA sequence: TGTGCCAGCACCGAAAGCGGGAGGGAAGAGACCCAGTACTTC. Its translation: CASTESGREETQYF.

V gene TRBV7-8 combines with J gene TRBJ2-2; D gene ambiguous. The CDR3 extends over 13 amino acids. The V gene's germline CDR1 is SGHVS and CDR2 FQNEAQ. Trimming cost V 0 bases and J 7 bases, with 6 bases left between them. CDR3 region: CASSLASVGELFF. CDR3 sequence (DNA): TGTGCCAGCAGCTTAGCCAGCGTCGGGGAGCTGTTTTTT.

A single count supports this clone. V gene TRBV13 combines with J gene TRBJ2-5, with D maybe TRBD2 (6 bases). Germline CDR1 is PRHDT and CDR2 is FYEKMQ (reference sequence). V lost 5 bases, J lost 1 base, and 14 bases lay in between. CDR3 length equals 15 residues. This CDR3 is CASSASLAPQETQYF. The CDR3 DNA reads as TGTGCCAGCAGCGCTAGTCTAGCGCCCCAAGAGACCCAGTACTTC.

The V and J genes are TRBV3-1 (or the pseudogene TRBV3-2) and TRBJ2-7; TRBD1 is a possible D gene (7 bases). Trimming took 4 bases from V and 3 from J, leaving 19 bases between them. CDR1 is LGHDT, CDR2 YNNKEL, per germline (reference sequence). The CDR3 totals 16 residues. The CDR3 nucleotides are TGTGCCAGCAGCCCCGGAGGGGGCAGGGCTCGCTACGAGCAGTACTTC. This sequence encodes CASSPGGGRARYEQYF.

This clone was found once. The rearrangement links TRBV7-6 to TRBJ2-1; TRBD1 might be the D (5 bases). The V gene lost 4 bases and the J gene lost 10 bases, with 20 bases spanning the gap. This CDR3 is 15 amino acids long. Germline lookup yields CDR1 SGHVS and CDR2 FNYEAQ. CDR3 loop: CASSSARAIWGEQFF. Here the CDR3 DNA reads TGTGCCAGCAGCTCTGCTCGTGCGATATGGGGCGAGCAGTTCTTC. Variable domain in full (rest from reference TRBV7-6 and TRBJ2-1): GAGVSQSPRYKVTKRGQDVALRCDPISGHVSLYWYRQALGQGPEFLTYFNYEAQQDKSGLPNDRFSAERPEGSISTLTIQRTEQRDSAMYRCASSSARAIWGEQFFGPGTRLTVL.